Each of the 26 T cell receptor beta chains below was sequenced from the same sample in a study of regulatory T cells in long-lasting Graves disease. Arm-PCR of CDR3 regions and iRepertoire HTBI primers were the basis on which TCR beta libraries were built. TCRdb redid the calling of the multiplex PCR reads with MiXCR, one entry per CDR3 protein. The sample carries more than 650,000 distinct CDR3 sequences, roughly 30% recorded once. Time point reported: persistent/refractory GD, antithyroid drugs over 5 years with positive TRAb. There was RNA extracted from PBMCs, and the TCR library was made from it. This material consisted of peripheral blood mononuclear cells (PBMCs), taken when the disease was refractory, from a patient treated with antithyroid drugs. Receptor source: a female donor with Graves disease.

The chain is built from TRBV15 and TRBJ2-7; no reliable D call. This CDR3 has 14 residues. V was trimmed by 4 bases and J by 2 bases, leaving 12 bases between them. Germline assignment: CDR1 LNHNV and CDR2 YYDKDF (reference sequence). CDR3 sequence (DNA): TGTGCCACCAGCATCTTGGGCAGAGCCTACGAGCAGTACTTC. Translation: CATSILGRAYEQYF.

The V gene is TRBV12-3 or TRBV12-4, the J gene TRBJ1-3; maybe TRBD1 (5 bases). V was pared by 3 bases and J by 8 bases, with 11 bases between. The CDR3 runs 13 residues. CDR3 in DNA: TGTGCCAGCAGTTTGGGGGAGTCATACACCATATATTTT. This translates into CASSLGESYTIYF.

This clonotype was detected many times. The CDR3 is CASSSPIFTEAFF. In DNA, the CDR3 is TGTGCCAGCAGTTCCCCTATTTTCACTGAAGCTTTCTTT. V is TRBV12-3 or TRBV12-4 and J is TRBJ1-1; D is unclear. V was clipped by 4 bases and J by 4 bases, with 10 bases between them. The CDR3 consists of 13 residues.

The chain uses TRBV10-3 and TRBJ2-5, with D tentatively TRBD2 (6 bases). The CDR3 consists of 16 residues. Germline V lookup: CDR1 ENHRY, CDR2 SYGVKD. V was pared by 6 bases and J by 0 bases, with 17 bases between. As DNA, the CDR3 is TGTGCCATCAGGGGTAATATAGCGGAATACCAAGAGACCCAGTACTTC. This codes for CAIRGNIAEYQETQYF.

This clonotype was counted only a few times. The rearrangement uses TRBV27 and TRBJ1-2; tentative D call: TRBD1 (5 bases). V was shortened by 4 bases and J by 6 bases, with 15 bases between the two germline ends. In germline, CDR1 is MNHEY, CDR2 SMNVEV (reference sequence). The CDR3 covers 14 residues. CDR3 region: CASSYGGLGDGYTF. CDR3 DNA sequence: TGTGCCAGCAGTTACGGGGGGTTAGGGGATGGCTACACCTTC.

This clonotype turned up a few times. The chain has TRBV19 and TRBJ2-5, with D unclear. The germline gives CDR1 LNHDA, CDR2 SQIVND (reference sequence). The CDR3 extends over 12 amino acids. The ends were cut back, 5 bases at V and 1 base at J, with 5 bases in the middle. CDR3 region: CASSPPQETQYF. CDR3 nucleotide sequence: TGTGCCAGTAGTCCACCCCAAGAGACCCAGTACTTC.

This clonotype was observed many times. This chain connects TRBV20-1 to TRBJ1-1, with a tentative D call TRBD1 (6 bases). The V and J ends lost 0 bases and 1 base respectively, with 12 bases between them. This CDR3 comprises 15 residues. Germline V lookup: CDR1 DFQATT, CDR2 SNEGSKA (reference sequence). CDR3 region: CSARDQRGRNTEAFF. In nucleotides, the CDR3 is TGCAGTGCTAGAGATCAAAGGGGGAGGAACACTGAAGCTTTCTTT.

With respect to this clonotype: A far larger clone differs by one base, so this is likely a read error. This chain links TRBV6-4 with TRBJ1-2; 7 bases agree with TRBD1. With 5 bases clipped from V and 4 bases from J, the junction kept 10 bases outside the gene matches. Per the germline V gene, CDR1 is MRHNA and CDR2 is SNTAGT. This CDR3 region has 15 residues. The CDR3 DNA reads TGTGCCAGCAGTAAAGAAGACAGGGTGGCCTATGGCTACACCTTC. The encoded protein is CASSKEDRVAYGYTF.

DNA of the CDR3: TGTGCCTGGAGGTCTTCAGAGACCCAGTACTTC. Translated: CAWRSSETQYF. V usage is TRBV30 and J usage is TRBJ2-5; D is undetermined. CDR1 is GTSNPN, CDR2 SVGIG, per germline (reference sequence). The CDR3 contains 11 residues. V was shortened by 3 bases and J by 4 bases, with 6 bases between the two germline ends.

This chain links TRBV6-1 with TRBJ2-7; TRBD2 matches 14 bases. Per the germline V gene, CDR1 is MNHNS and CDR2 is SASEGT. This CDR3 is 19 amino acids long. V was clipped by 6 bases and J by 2 bases; unmatched bases: 15. The CDR3 here is CASSPRVRTGLAGAYEQYF. The CDR3 bases are TGTGCCAGCAGCCCCCGGGTGAGAACGGGACTAGCGGGGGCCTACGAGCAGTACTTC.

The rearrangement uses TRBV20-1 and TRBJ1-1; D gene uncertain. The CDR3 has 13 residues. Trimming stripped 2 bases from V and 1 base from J, with 8 bases between. Germline loops: CDR1 DFQATT, CDR2 SNEGSKA (reference sequence). CDR3 amino acids: CSARRQQNTEAFF. The CDR3 DNA sequence: TGCAGTGCTAGACGGCAGCAGAACACTGAAGCTTTCTTT.

At least ten counts were recorded for this clonotype. This sequence joins TRBV20-1 and TRBJ1-2; no clear D. The V gene's germline CDR1 is DFQATT and CDR2 SNEGSKA (reference sequence). The CDR3 consists of 14 residues. V lost 0 bases and J 4 bases, leaving 12 bases between the germline ends. CDR3 amino acids: CSARDMQDFYGYTF. CDR3 sequence (DNA): TGCAGTGCTAGAGATATGCAGGACTTCTATGGCTACACCTTC.

V gene TRBV20-1 combines with J gene TRBJ1-1; D call uncertain. Looked up from germline, CDR1 is DFQATT and CDR2 is SNEGSKA (reference sequence). The CDR3 has 13 amino acids. The CDR3 nucleotides read TGCAGCGGTTCGGGTGGTCGGCGGACTGAAGCTTTCTTT. This codes for CSGSGGRRTEAFF.

This clonotype was detected ten times or more. CDR3 bases: TGTGCCAGCAGAAAAACAGGGGGCTTGACTGAAGCTTTCTTT. Amino acids: CASRKTGGLTEAFF. The chain recombines TRBV27 with TRBJ1-1, with 9 bases that match TRBD1. Germline-derived CDR1 and CDR2 are MNHEY and SMNVEV (reference sequence). There are 14 residues in the CDR3. Trimming took 6 bases from V and 5 from J; bases not matched to a gene: 7.

CDR3 amino acids: CASSSEGWVGENTEAFF. CDR3 sequence (DNA): TGTGCCAGCAGCTCCGAGGGGTGGGTCGGTGAGAACACTGAAGCTTTCTTT. The gene calls are TRBV5-4 and TRBJ1-1, with D maybe TRBD1 (5 bases). V lost 3 bases and J 1 base, leaving 19 bases between the germline ends. The CDR3 length is 17 residues. CDR1 SGHNT and CDR2 YYREEE come from the germline V gene (reference sequence).

The chain carries TRBV7-9 and TRBJ2-7, with 8 nucleotides matching TRBD2. Trimming at V came to 8 bases and at J to 6 bases, leaving 9 bases not matched to a gene. CDR3 size: 13 residues. Germline lookup yields CDR1 SEHNR and CDR2 FQNEAQ (reference sequence). CDR3 sequence reads: CASSGVAGREQYF. For the CDR3, the DNA is TGTGCCAGCTCGGGGGTAGCGGGACGCGAGCAGTACTTC.

As regards this clonotype: A much larger clone differs by one base, so this may be a read error. This chain joins TRBV11-1 and TRBJ1-2; D gene unclear. The V gene's germline CDR1 is SGHAT and CDR2 FQDESV (reference sequence). The CDR3 is made up of 11 amino acids. V was trimmed by 4 bases and J by 14 bases, leaving 14 bases between them. CDR3: CASSSDLTTTF. The CDR3 nucleotides read TGTGCCAGCAGCTCCGACCTAACAACTACCTTC.

The V and J genes are TRBV7-6 and TRBJ2-7, with 15 bases lining up with TRBD2. CDR1 is SGHVS, CDR2 FNYEAQ, per germline. The trim removed 1 base at V and 3 bases at J, leaving 19 bases unmatched. The CDR3 runs to 22 residues. CDR3 in DNA: TGTGCCAGCAGCTTAGTTAGTAGTGGCGGACTAGCGGGAGGGCCTGGCGTCTACGAGCAGTACTTC. Translation: CASSLVSSGGLAGGPGVYEQYF. The variable domain in full, with the rest retrieved from reference TRBV7-6 and TRBJ2-7, is GAGVSQSPRYKVTKRGQDVALRCDPISGHVSLYWYRQALGQGPEFLTYFNYEAQQDKSGLPNDRFSAERPEGSISTLTIQRTEQRDSAMYRCASSLVSSGGLAGGPGVYEQYFGPGTRLTVT.

J is TRBJ1-6 and V is TRBV9, with 8 bases that match TRBD1. The germline CDR1 and CDR2 sequences are SGDLS and YYNGEE. Germline trimming cut 0 bases from V and 13 bases from J; bases unmatched to any gene: 9. The CDR3 has 15 amino acids. The CDR3 reads CASSVAETGDAPLHF. The CDR3, as DNA: TGTGCCAGCAGCGTAGCTGAGACAGGGGATGCTCCCCTCCACTTT.

This clonotype was recorded a few times. The genes are TRBV15 and TRBJ2-7; 8 bases are shared with TRBD2. CDR1 and CDR2 from the germline V gene are LNHNV and YYDKDF (reference sequence). The CDR3 extends over 15 amino acids. With V trimmed by 3 bases and J by 2 bases, 6 bases remained unmatched. CDR3 amino acids: CATSSGLASTYEQYF. The CDR3 DNA reads as TGTGCCACCAGCAGTGGACTAGCAAGTACCTACGAGCAGTACTTC.

V and J are TRBV5-5 and TRBJ1-3; D gene uncertain. The CDR3 totals 13 residues. V shed 4 bases and J shed 8 bases, with 13 bases lying between them. Germline V gene sequence: CDR1 SGHKS, CDR2 YYEKEE (reference sequence). CDR3 coding DNA: TGTGCCAGCAGCCCAGACATCGGAGACACCATATATTTT. Translating it yields CASSPDIGDTIYF. Based on the CDR3 plus reference TRBV5-5 and TRBJ1-3, the full variable domain is DAGVTQSPTHLIKTRGQQVTLRCSPISGHKSVSWYQQVLGQGPQFIFQYYEKEERGRGNFPDRFSARQFPNYSSELNVNALLLGDSALYLCASSPDIGDTIYFGEGSWLTVV.

About this clonotype: Its ends do not fully match the called genes, so a read error is possible. The chain joins TRBV12-3 or TRBV12-4 to TRBJ2-7; 8 nucleotides line up with TRBD1. This CDR3 contains 15 residues. The DNA for the CDR3 is TGCGCCAGCAGTCAACCCGGGACAGGTCTCTACGAGCAGTACTTC. Translated, it gives CASSQPGTGLYEQYF.

This rearrangement joins TRBV3-1 to TRBJ1-2; 7 bases map to TRBD1. V dropped 5 bases and J dropped 4; count of bases not matched to a gene: 13. Germline V gene data show CDR1 as LGHDT and CDR2 as YNNKEL (reference sequence). The CDR3 runs to 16 residues. The CDR3 region is CASSFRQGRILYGYTF. CDR3 coding DNA: TGTGCCAGCAGCTTCCGACAGGGAAGGATTCTCTATGGCTACACCTTC. Together with reference TRBV3-1 and TRBJ1-2, the CDR3 gives the full variable domain: DTAVSQTPKYLVTQMGNDKSIKCEQNLGHDTMYWYKQDSKKFLKIMFSYNNKELIINETVPNRFSPKSPDKAHLNLHINSLELGDSAVYFCASSFRQGRILYGYTFGSGTRLTVV.

V usage is TRBV2 and J usage is TRBJ2-7, with D hard to call. In germline, CDR1 is SNHLY, CDR2 FYNNEI. Deletions cut 9 bases from V and 2 bases from J, with 8 bases between. The CDR3 covers 11 residues. The CDR3 nucleotides read TGTGCCAGTGGGGTCACCTACGAGCAGTACTTC. Its translation: CASGVTYEQYF.

The V gene is TRBV12-5, the J gene TRBJ2-7; TRBD2 might be the D (6 bases). The CDR3 loop spans 14 amino acids. The germline gives CDR1 LGHNT, CDR2 FRNRAP. The V end lost 6 bases, the J end lost 7 bases, and 19 bases lay between the germline ends. The CDR3 protein is CASGPDYGAVEQYF. CDR3 nucleotide sequence: TGTGCTAGTGGCCCGGACTACGGGGCTGTGGAGCAGTACTTC.

This clonotype was recorded many times. The chain employs TRBV3-1 and TRBJ2-5; a possible D gene is TRBD2 (6 bases). V shed 0 bases and J shed 2 bases, with 7 bases lying between them. The length of the CDR3 is 14 residues. Germline CDR1 and CDR2: LGHDT and YNNKEL (reference sequence). For the CDR3, the DNA is TGTGCCAGCAGCCAAGAGACTAGACAAGAGACCCAGTACTTC. Residues: CASSQETRQETQYF.